These T cell receptor beta chains were read from a single sample in a study of beta chain features in type 1 diabetes. TCRdb keeps only in-frame clones here, not all; method: immunoSEQ multiplex PCR. The sample holds 450,000 to 550,000 clones, about 29% seen once. The specimen sequenced was naive CD4+ T cells from blood. These receptors were taken from a man younger than 35 in good health. Both conserved end residues are part of each CDR3. Fields, in order: clone size, D gene, J gene, V gene, CDR3 DNA, CDR3 protein. A D gene is named only where the DNA matches it firmly. Some rows have no size entry. The others give once, few or many, or a class for an expanded clone.

>.|.|TRBJ2-5|TRBV18
TGTGCCAGCTCACCCGTTCAGGCAGCGGATCAAGAGACCCAGTACTTC
CASSPVQAADQETQYF
>.|TRBD2|TRBJ2-7|TRBV30
TGTGCCTGGAGTGTTCGACTAGCGGGAGGTGTGGAGCAGTACTTC
CAWSVRLAGGVEQYF
>.|TRBD1|TRBJ2-5|TRBV5-1
TGCGCCAGCAGCGGACAGGCACGGGAGACCCAGTACTTC
CASSGQARETQYF
>few|.|TRBJ2-7|TRBV30
TGTGCCTGGAGTGTTCCCCCGGTGACCTACGAGCAGTACTTC
CAWSVPPVTYEQYF
>.|.|TRBJ1-2|TRBV29-1
TGCAGCGTTGTTAATTGGAGGGACTATGGCTACACCTTC
CSVVNWRDYGYTF
>.|.|TRBJ2-6|TRBV7-6
TGTGCCAGCAGCTTAGGTTCTGGGGCCAACGTCCTGACTTTC
CASSLGSGANVLTF
>.|.|TRBJ1-1|TRBV7-9
TGTGCCAGCAGTCCTGAATGGTTGAACACTGAAGCTTTCTTT
CASSPEWLNTEAFF
>.|.|TRBJ2-3|TRBV10-3
TGTGCCATCAGTGGGGGGAATGGCGCAGATACGCAGTATTTT
CAISGGNGADTQYF
>few|.|TRBJ2-7|TRBV19
TGTGCCAGTAGTATAGAATCGGGTTACGAGCAGTACTTC
CASSIESGYEQYF
>.|TRBD2|TRBJ2-5|TRBV6-6
TGTGCCAGCAGTTACTTCCTAGCGGGAGAGGGGGAGACCCAGTACTTC
CASSYFLAGEGETQYF
>few|.|TRBJ1-1|TRBV9
TGTGCCAGCAGCGTAGAGGCAGGAAAAGAAGCTTTCTTT
CASSVEAGKEAFF